This T cell receptor beta chain was captured in a study of blood T cell repertoires in COVID-19. As for the study in general: Samples of COVID-19 (acute and convalescent) were obtained from the United States, Italy and Spain. Sources were T cells, B-cell-depleted T cells, or PBMCs; the material itself was cDNA or gDNA.

The CDR3 runs 15 residues. V gave up 2 bases and J gave up 5 bases; unmatched junction bases: 2. The germline V gene encodes CDR1 ENHRY and CDR2 SYGVKD. This clone has a handful of counts. Per the authors' pipeline: Counts of nucleated cells, estimated from reference gene primer amplification, were obtained. Data came from immunoSEQ multiplex PCR; TCRdb stores just in-frame clones and leaves some out. V and J calls and clone size are those listed in that table; D and trimming were worked out from the DNA. The sample has under 250,000 clones; around 81% are singletons. The clonotype comes from a human donor in a cohort sampled during active COVID-19. The sequencing input was peripheral blood. The chain employs TRBV10-3 and TRBJ1-6, with 8 positions matching TRBD1. CDR3 sequence: CAISEETGDNSPLHF. In DNA, the CDR3 is TGTGCCATCAGTGAGGAGACAGGGGATAATTCACCCCTCCACTTT.